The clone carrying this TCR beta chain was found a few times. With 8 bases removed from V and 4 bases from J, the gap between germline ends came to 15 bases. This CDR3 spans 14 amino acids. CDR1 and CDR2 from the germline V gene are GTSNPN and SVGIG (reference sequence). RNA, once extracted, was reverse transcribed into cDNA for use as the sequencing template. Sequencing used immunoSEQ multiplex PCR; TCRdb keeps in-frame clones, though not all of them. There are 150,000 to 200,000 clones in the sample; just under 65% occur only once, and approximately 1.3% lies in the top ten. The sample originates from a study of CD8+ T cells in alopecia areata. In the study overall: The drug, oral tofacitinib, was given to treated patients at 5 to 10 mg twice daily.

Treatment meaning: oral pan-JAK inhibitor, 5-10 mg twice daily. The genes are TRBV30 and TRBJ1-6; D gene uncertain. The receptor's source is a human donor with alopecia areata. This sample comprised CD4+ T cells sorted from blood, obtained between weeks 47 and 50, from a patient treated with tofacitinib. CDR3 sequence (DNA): TGTGCCCTAGCGGGAAACGAGTATAATTCACCCCTCCACTTT. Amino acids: CALAGNEYNSPLHF. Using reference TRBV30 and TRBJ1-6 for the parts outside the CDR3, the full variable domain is SQTIHQWPATLVQPVGSPLSLECTVEGTSNPNLYWYRQAAGRGLQLLFYSVGIGQISSEVPQNLSASRPQDRQFILSSKKLLLSDSGFYLCALAGNEYNSPLHFGNGTRLTVT.